These T cell receptor beta chains were read from a single sample in a study of CD8+ T cells in alopecia areata. Produced via immunoSEQ multiplex PCR; TCRdb's table is partial and in-frame only. Of some 80,000 clones detected, approximately 66% appear once; the ten largest clones hold about 20%. Specimen: CD8+ T cells sorted from blood, collected at week 24, from a patient treated with tofacitinib. These receptors all come from a human donor with alopecia areata. Both conserved end residues are part of each CDR3. The D gene is left open where the match is weak. Size is omitted from some rows. Given values are once, few, many or a class for expanded clones.

TRBV27,TRBJ1-1,NA,NA,TGTGCCAGCAGTCCATCGACAGGCCTTTCCACTGAAGCTTTCTTT,CASSPSTGLSTEAFF
TRBV7-2,TRBJ2-7,TRBD2,NA,TGTGCCAGCAGCTCACGGACTAGCGGGCTCTACGAGCAGTACTTC,CASSSRTSGLYEQYF
TRBV14,TRBJ2-4,TRBD1,NA,TGTGCCAGCAGCCAAGGACAGGGGGTTGACATTCAGTACTTC,CASSQGQGVDIQYF
TRBV29-1,TRBJ2-3,NA,once,TGCAGCGTTGAAGAACGGGAGACAGATACGCAGTATTTT,CSVEERETDTQYF
TRBV4-3,TRBJ2-2,TRBD2,NA,TGCGCCAGCAGCCAAGATAGGACTAGCGGGAGCCAAACCGGGGAGCTGTTTTTT,CASSQDRTSGSQTGELFF
TRBV30,TRBJ1-3,TRBD1,NA,TGTGCCTGGATCGACAGGGAACACGGAAACACCATATATTTT,CAWIDREHGNTIYF
TRBV29-1,TRBJ2-1,NA,NA,TGCAGCGTTGCGCCAGAGTACAATGAGCAGTTCTTC,CSVAPEYNEQFF
TRBV4-2,TRBJ2-2,NA,once,TGTGCCAGCAGCCATTGGCAGCAATCCTCGAACACCGGGGAGCTGTTTTTT,CASSHWQQSSNTGELFF
TRBV27,TRBJ1-3,TRBD1,once,TGTGCCAGCAGCCGATATGGGACAGGGTCCTCTGGAAACACCATATATTTT,CASSRYGTGSSGNTIYF
TRBV11-1,TRBJ2-7,TRBD1,NA,TGTGCCAGCAGCTGGGGACAGGGCCAATCCTACGAGCAGTACTTC,CASSWGQGQSYEQYF
TRBV27,TRBJ2-3,NA,NA,TGTGCCAGCAGTTTTACGTCGGCAGATACGCAGTATTTT,CASSFTSADTQYF
TRBV4-1,TRBJ2-3,TRBD2,NA,TGCGCCAGCAGCCACTCCAGCGGGGGGAGCACAGATACGCAGTATTTT,CASSHSSGGSTDTQYF
TRBV25-1,TRBJ1-5,NA,few,TGTGCCAGCAGTGAATCGGGTAATCAGCCCCAGCATTTT,CASSESGNQPQHF
TRBV27,TRBJ1-5,NA,NA,TGTGCCAGCAGTTTATTGGGCGAACCCCAGCATTTT,CASSLLGEPQHF
TRBV5-1,TRBJ1-1,NA,NA,TGCGCCAGCAGCACCTCAGGGACCCTTTGGGGCAAAGCTTTCTTT,CASSTSGTLWGKAFF
TRBV29-1,TRBJ2-3,TRBD2,few,TGCAGCGTGGAAAGGACTAGCGGCTCAGATACGCAGTATTTT,CSVERTSGSDTQYF
TRBV15,TRBJ1-6,NA,once,TGTGCCACCAGCAGAGAAGAGGGGACATATAATTCACCCCTCCACTTT,CATSREEGTYNSPLHF
TRBV4-1,TRBJ2-7,NA,NA,TGCGCCAGCAGCGAAAGGGAACAGAGCCCCTACGAGCAGTACTTC,CASSEREQSPYEQYF
TRBV27,TRBJ2-3,NA,NA,TGTGCCAGCAGAATAGGGGTAGATACGCAGTATTTT,CASRIGVDTQYF
TRBV27,TRBJ2-7,TRBD1,NA,TGTGCCAGCAAGGACGACAGGGGCGAGCAGTACTTC,CASKDDRGEQYF
TRBV7-9,TRBJ1-2,NA,NA,TGTGCCAGCAGCTACCAGGGAGGAAATCATGGCTACACCTTC,CASSYQGGNHGYTF
TRBV19,TRBJ1-5,TRBD1,few,TGTGCCAGTAGTATATCAGGGGGTCGCAATCAGCCCCAGCATTTT,CASSISGGRNQPQHF
TRBV7-9,TRBJ1-2,NA,NA,TGTGCCAGCAGCTTAGACGACGGTTATGGCTACACCTTC,CASSLDDGYGYTF
TRBV6-5,TRBJ2-2,NA,NA,TGTGCCAGCAGTTACGAGGGAACCGGGGAGCTGTTTTTT,CASSYEGTGELFF
TRBV5-5,TRBJ1-5,TRBD1,few,TGTGCCAGCAGCTTGTGGCCGGGACAGGGAGAAGATCAGCCCCAGCATTTT,CASSLWPGQGEDQPQHF
TRBV29-1,TRBJ2-7,TRBD1,NA,TGCAGCGTTGAAAGTGGACAGGACTACGAGCAGTACTTC,CSVESGQDYEQYF
TRBV29-1,TRBJ1-1,NA,few,TGCAGCGTGCAGACAGTGGACACTGAAGCTTTCTTT,CSVQTVDTEAFF
TRBV5-4,TRBJ2-1,NA,few,TGTGCCAGCAGAACTCAGGGGGGCGAGCAGTTCTTC,CASRTQGGEQFF
TRBV5-6,TRBJ2-7,TRBD1,NA,TGTGCCAGCAGCTTGGGGGACAGATACTACGAGCAGTACTTC,CASSLGDRYYEQYF
TRBV7-2,TRBJ2-2,NA,NA,TGTGCCAGCAGCTTAGTGGGGCAGGGCACCGGGGAGCTGTTTTTT,CASSLVGQGTGELFF
TRBV7-2,TRBJ2-3,NA,few,TGTGCCAGCAGCTTATGGGGAAGCACAGATACGCAGTATTTT,CASSLWGSTDTQYF
TRBV7-2,TRBJ2-3,NA,NA,TGTGCCAGCAGCTTAGTCGGCGGCTCAGATACGCAGTATTTT,CASSLVGGSDTQYF
TRBV29-1,TRBJ2-1,TRBD2,few,TGCAGCGTTCGGGGCGGGGGGCTCCCCTACAATGAGCAGTTCTTC,CSVRGGGLPYNEQFF
TRBV29-1,TRBJ2-7,NA,NA,TGCAGCGTAAGACAGGAGAACGAGCAGTACTTC,CSVRQENEQYF
TRBV4-1,TRBJ2-3,NA,NA,TGCGCCAGCAGCCAAGGCCCCAGGGACGCAGATACGCAGTATTTT,CASSQGPRDADTQYF
TRBV4-3,TRBJ2-3,NA,NA,TGCGCCAGCAGCCAGGGACACCGGGATGATGAAGATACGCAGTATTTT,CASSQGHRDDEDTQYF
TRBV7-2,TRBJ2-1,NA,NA,TGTGCCAGCGGACTAGGGGGCTCCTACAATGAGCAGTTCTTC,CASGLGGSYNEQFF
TRBV4-1,TRBJ1-1,TRBD1,NA,TGCGCCAGCAGCCAAGGACAGGGGGTCCCTGAAGCTTTCTTT,CASSQGQGVPEAFF
TRBV27,TRBJ1-1,NA,NA,TGTGCCAGCAGTTTAAAAGGAGGACCTCACTCTGAAGCTTTCTTT,CASSLKGGPHSEAFF
TRBV20-1,TRBJ1-1,NA,NA,TGCAGTGCTCCTCGACCTGAAGCTTTCTTT,CSAPRPEAFF
TRBV27,TRBJ1-2,NA,NA,TGTGCCAGCAGTTCATGGGCTGGACAGCGGTATGGCTACACCTTC,CASSSWAGQRYGYTF
TRBV4-1,TRBJ2-1,TRBD2,NA,TGCGCCAGCAGCCGGACGGGAGGATACAATGAGCAGTTCTTC,CASSRTGGYNEQFF
TRBV27,TRBJ2-3,TRBD2,NA,TGTGCCAGCAGTTTCCTAGCTAGCGGGGGCCCAGATACGCAGTATTTT,CASSFLASGGPDTQYF
TRBV7-9,TRBJ1-5,NA,NA,TGTGCCAGCAGCTTAGAGGGAGGGAATCAGCCCCAGCATTTT,CASSLEGGNQPQHF
TRBV27,TRBJ1-2,NA,NA,TGTGCCAGCAGTTTGTTGGGCGGCGGCTACACCTTC,CASSLLGGGYTF
TRBV30,TRBJ2-7,NA,NA,TGTGCCTGGAGGATCGGAGGGGGCCCCCTCCACGAGCAGTACTTC,CAWRIGGGPLHEQYF
TRBV27,TRBJ2-7,NA,NA,TGTGCCAGCGGTTATAGCGGAACTTTCTACGAGCAGTACTTC,CASGYSGTFYEQYF
TRBV4-1,TRBJ1-6,TRBD1,NA,TGCGCCAGCAGCCAACAGGGGGCTGGCTCCTATAATTCACCCCTCCACTTT,CASSQQGAGSYNSPLHF
TRBV7-9,TRBJ2-5,NA,few,TGTGCCAGCAGCCCCCTGTTGGAGGCCCAGACCCAGTACTTC,CASSPLLEAQTQYF
TRBV7-6,TRBJ2-7,NA,NA,TGTGCCAGCAGCCCCCGGACAGCAGGGGACGAGCAGTACTTC,CASSPRTAGDEQYF
TRBV18,TRBJ2-3,NA,NA,TGTGCCAGCTCACCAGAACAGGGATTCACAGATACGCAGTATTTT,CASSPEQGFTDTQYF
TRBV5-5,TRBJ1-1,NA,few,TGTGCCAGCAGCTTGTGGACAGAAAACACTGAAGCTTTCTTT,CASSLWTENTEAFF
TRBV9,TRBJ1-2,NA,NA,TGTGCCAGCAGCGTTGGAGGGGACTATGGCTACACCTTC,CASSVGGDYGYTF
TRBV6-5,TRBJ2-3,NA,NA,TGTGCCAGCAGTTACCTAGAGGACACAGATACGCAGTATTTT,CASSYLEDTDTQYF